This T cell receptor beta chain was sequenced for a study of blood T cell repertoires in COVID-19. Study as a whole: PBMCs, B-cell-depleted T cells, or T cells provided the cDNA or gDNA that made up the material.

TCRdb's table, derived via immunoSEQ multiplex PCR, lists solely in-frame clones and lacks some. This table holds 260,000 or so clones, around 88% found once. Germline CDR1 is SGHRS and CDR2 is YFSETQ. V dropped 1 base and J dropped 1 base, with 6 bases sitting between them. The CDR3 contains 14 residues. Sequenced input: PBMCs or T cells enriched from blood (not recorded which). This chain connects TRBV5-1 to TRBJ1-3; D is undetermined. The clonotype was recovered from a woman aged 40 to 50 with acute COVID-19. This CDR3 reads CASSLLESGNTIYF. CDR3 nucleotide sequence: TGCGCCAGCAGCTTGCTTGAGTCTGGAAACACCATATATTTT.